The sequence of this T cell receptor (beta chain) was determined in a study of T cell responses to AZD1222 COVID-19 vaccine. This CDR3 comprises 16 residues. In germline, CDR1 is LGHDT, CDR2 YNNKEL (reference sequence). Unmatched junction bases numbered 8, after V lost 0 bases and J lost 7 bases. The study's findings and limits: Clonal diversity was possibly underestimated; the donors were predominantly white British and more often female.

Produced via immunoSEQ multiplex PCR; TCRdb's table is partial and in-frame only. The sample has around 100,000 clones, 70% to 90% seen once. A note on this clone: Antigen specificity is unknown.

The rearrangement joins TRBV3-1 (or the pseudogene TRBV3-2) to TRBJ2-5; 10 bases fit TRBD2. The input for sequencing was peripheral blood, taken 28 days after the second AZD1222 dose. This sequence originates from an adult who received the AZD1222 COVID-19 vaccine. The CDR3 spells CASSQDPTSGIGTQYF. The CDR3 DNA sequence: TGTGCCAGCAGCCAAGATCCCACTAGCGGGATTGGGACCCAGTACTTC.